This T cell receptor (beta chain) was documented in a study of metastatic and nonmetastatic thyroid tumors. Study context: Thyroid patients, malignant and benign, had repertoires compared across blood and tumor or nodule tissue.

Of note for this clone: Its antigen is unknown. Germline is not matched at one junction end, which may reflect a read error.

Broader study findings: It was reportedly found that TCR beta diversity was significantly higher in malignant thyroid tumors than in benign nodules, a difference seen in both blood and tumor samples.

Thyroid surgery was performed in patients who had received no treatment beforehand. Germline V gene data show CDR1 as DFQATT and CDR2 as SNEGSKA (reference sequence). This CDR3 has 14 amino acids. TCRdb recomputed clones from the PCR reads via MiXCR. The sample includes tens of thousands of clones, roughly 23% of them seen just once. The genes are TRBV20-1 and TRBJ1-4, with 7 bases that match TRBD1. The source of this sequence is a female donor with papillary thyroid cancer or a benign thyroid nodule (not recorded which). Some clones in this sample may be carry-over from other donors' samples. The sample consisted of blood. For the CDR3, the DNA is TGCAGTGCTAGAGGGGACAGAGTGAATGATAAACTGTTTTTT. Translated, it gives CSARGDRVNDKLFF.